The 16 T cell receptor beta chains below come from one sample, sequenced in a study of T cell responses to AZD1222 COVID-19 vaccine. Method: immunoSEQ multiplex PCR; TCRdb's copy keeps in-frame clones and lacks some. The repertoire holds tens of thousands of clones, 65% to 90% seen once, with 5.4% in the top ten. Source: peripheral blood, taken on day 0 of AZD1222 vaccination. These receptors were taken from an adult in good health.

The rearrangement links TRBV6-2 or TRBV6-3 to TRBJ2-7, with D hard to call. The V gene's germline CDR1 is MNHEY and CDR2 SVGEGT. V shed 4 bases and J shed 3 bases, with 19 bases lying between them. The CDR3 loop spans 16 amino acids. The CDR3 DNA follows: TGTGCCAGCAGTTTGCCGGGCGCCCCAGGTATCTACGAGCAGTACTTC. This encodes CASSLPGAPGIYEQYF.

The V call is TRBV14, the J call TRBJ2-1; D is perhaps TRBD2 (6 bases). Germline V gives CDR1 SGHDN, CDR2 FVKESK. The CDR3 has 15 amino acids. V was shortened by 2 bases and J by 5 bases, with 13 bases between the two germline ends. The CDR3 spells CASSQQGGSHNEQFF. CDR3 bases: TGTGCCAGCAGCCAACAGGGAGGTTCCCACAATGAGCAGTTCTTC. Full variable domain (remainder filled in from reference TRBV14 and TRBJ2-1): EAGVTQFPSHSVIEKGQTVTLRCDPISGHDNLYWYRRVMGKEIKFLLHFVKESKQDESGMPNNRFLAERTGGTYSTLKVQPAELEDSGVYFCASSQQGGSHNEQFFGPGTRLTVL.

The chain recombines TRBV4-3 with TRBJ2-1; 11 bases are shared with TRBD2. Germline trimming cut 4 bases from V and 1 base from J; bases unmatched to any gene: 3. The germline V gene encodes CDR1 LGHNA and CDR2 YSLEER. The CDR3 runs to 16 residues. The CDR3 DNA sequence: TGCGCCAGCAGCCCGCTAGCGGGGGGATCCTACAATGAGCAGTTCTTC. Protein product: CASSPLAGGSYNEQFF.

Concerning this clone itself: Additional DNA sequences in this sample encode the identical CDR3. The rearrangement joins TRBV12-3 or TRBV12-4 to TRBJ2-7, with D maybe TRBD1 (5 bases). Deletions cut 6 bases from V and 2 bases from J, with 8 bases between. CDR3 size: 12 residues. The CDR3, as DNA: TGTGCCAGCAGCCCGACAGCCTACGAGCAGTACTTC. This encodes CASSPTAYEQYF.

V usage is TRBV5-1 and J usage is TRBJ2-2, with TRBD2 matching over 13 bases. J gave up 0 bases and V 3 bases, and 5 bases lay outside the gene matches. Looked up from germline, CDR1 is SGHRS and CDR2 is YFSETQ. The CDR3 is 18 residues long. This CDR3 reads CASSYIGLAGANTGELFF. CDR3 nucleotide sequence: TGCGCCAGCAGCTACATCGGACTAGCGGGGGCGAACACCGGGGAGCTGTTTTTT.

This chain joins TRBV11-3 and TRBJ2-2; 7 bases are shared with TRBD1. CDR1 and CDR2 (germline): SGHNT, YENEEA. This CDR3 region has 14 residues. V shed 2 bases, J shed 7 bases, and the junction held 4 bases outside the gene matches. CDR3 in amino acids: CASSLKGGIGELFF. CDR3 DNA sequence: TGTGCCAGCAGCTTAAAAGGGGGCATCGGGGAGCTGTTTTTT.

V gene TRBV20-1 combines with J gene TRBJ1-1; the D gene is possibly TRBD1 (5 bases). In germline, CDR1 is DFQATT, CDR2 SNEGSKA (reference sequence). The CDR3 is 11 amino acids. Deletions cut 4 bases from V and 6 bases from J, with 9 bases between. CDR3 DNA: TGCAGTGCTACGGACACCTCTGAAGCTTTCTTT. Its translation: CSATDTSEAFF.

This clone occurred once. The chain uses TRBV7-2 and TRBJ2-7, with a tentative D call TRBD1 (6 bases). Germline V CDR1 and CDR2: SGHTA, FQGNSA. Trimming took off 1 base at V and 4 bases at J, with 11 bases between the two ends. This CDR3 has 14 amino acids. The DNA of the CDR3 is TGTGCCAGCAGCTTAGGTCAGGGGTTTTACGAGCAGTACTTC. Encoded protein: CASSLGQGFYEQYF.

This chain connects TRBV6-1 to TRBJ2-1; 7 bases line up with TRBD1. The CDR3 runs 13 residues. Per germline, CDR1 MNHNS and CDR2 SASEGT. The V gene end was trimmed by 1 base and the J gene end by 11 bases; junction bases not matched to a gene: 5. The CDR3: CASSEEQGLKQFF. CDR3 in DNA: TGTGCCAGCAGTGAAGAACAGGGGTTAAAGCAGTTCTTC.

The J gene is TRBJ1-5, the V gene TRBV11-2, with 8 bases lining up with TRBD1. After removal of 5 bases from V and 6 bases from J, the junction contained 6 bases not matched to a gene. From germline, CDR1 is SGHAT and CDR2 FQNNGV. This CDR3 has 14 residues. The CDR3 here is CASSPRQGSQPQHF. CDR3 sequence (DNA): TGTGCCAGCAGCCCTAGACAGGGGAGTCAGCCCCAGCATTTT. Together with reference TRBV11-2 and TRBJ1-5, the CDR3 gives the full variable domain: EAGVAQSPRYKIIEKRQSVAFWCNPISGHATLYWYQQILGQGPKLLIQFQNNGVVDDSQLPKDRFSAERLKGVDSTLKIQPAKLEDSAVYLCASSPRQGSQPQHFGDGTRLSIL.

The chain links TRBV21-1 to TRBJ1-6; TRBD1, the table's D call, lacks a check against the DNA. TRBV21-1 constitutes a pseudogene. This CDR3 has 14 amino acids. As DNA, the CDR3 is TGTGCCAGCCGTATCGCAGGGGCGAATTCACCCCTCCACTTT. Its translation: CASRIAGANSPLHF.

The V and J genes are TRBV6-2 or TRBV6-3 and TRBJ1-5; 9 bases are a match to TRBD1. This CDR3 contains 15 residues. CDR1 is MNHEY and CDR2 is SVGEGT in the germline V gene. Trimming at V came to 5 bases and at J to 6 bases, leaving 8 bases not matched to a gene. The CDR3 protein is CASSPGQGIRQPQHF. The CDR3 DNA reads TGTGCCAGCAGTCCGGGACAGGGTATTCGTCAGCCCCAGCATTTT.

The CDR3 DNA is TGTGCCAGCAGAGGGACAGGACCGAACACTGAAGCTTTCTTT. This translates into CASRGTGPNTEAFF. The chain combines TRBV2 with TRBJ1-1; 8 bases match TRBD1. The CDR3 runs to 14 residues. The germline V gene encodes CDR1 SNHLY and CDR2 FYNNEI. The V segment lost 6 bases and the J segment 1 base; nucleotides outside the gene matches: 4.

The J gene is TRBJ2-3, the V gene TRBV11-1, with D hard to call. Germline CDR1 reads SGHAT; CDR2 reads FQDESV (reference sequence). The CDR3 is 15 amino acids. V lost 2 bases, J lost 2 bases, and 11 bases lay in between. The CDR3 sequence: CASSLRPFNTDTQYF. CDR3 sequence (DNA): TGTGCCAGCAGCTTAAGACCTTTTAACACAGATACGCAGTATTTT.

This clone was seen a handful of times. This chain uses TRBV5-1 with TRBJ2-5, with D uncertain. The CDR3 sequence is 15 residues long. Trimming removed 4 bases at V and 2 bases at J, with 15 bases between. Germline V CDR1 and CDR2: SGHRS, YFSETQ. CDR3 residues: CASSRLSMAQETQYF. CDR3 DNA: TGCGCCAGCAGCCGCCTATCAATGGCACAAGAGACCCAGTACTTC.

The chain combines TRBV2 with TRBJ2-7, with 8 nucleotides matching TRBD1. The V gene end was trimmed by 5 bases and the J gene end by 4 bases; junction bases not matched to a gene: 7. The germline V gene encodes CDR1 SNHLY and CDR2 FYNNEI. CDR3 size: 14 residues. CDR3 in amino acids: CASSYNRGNYEQYF. As DNA, the CDR3 is TGTGCCAGCAGTTACAACAGGGGGAATTACGAGCAGTACTTC.